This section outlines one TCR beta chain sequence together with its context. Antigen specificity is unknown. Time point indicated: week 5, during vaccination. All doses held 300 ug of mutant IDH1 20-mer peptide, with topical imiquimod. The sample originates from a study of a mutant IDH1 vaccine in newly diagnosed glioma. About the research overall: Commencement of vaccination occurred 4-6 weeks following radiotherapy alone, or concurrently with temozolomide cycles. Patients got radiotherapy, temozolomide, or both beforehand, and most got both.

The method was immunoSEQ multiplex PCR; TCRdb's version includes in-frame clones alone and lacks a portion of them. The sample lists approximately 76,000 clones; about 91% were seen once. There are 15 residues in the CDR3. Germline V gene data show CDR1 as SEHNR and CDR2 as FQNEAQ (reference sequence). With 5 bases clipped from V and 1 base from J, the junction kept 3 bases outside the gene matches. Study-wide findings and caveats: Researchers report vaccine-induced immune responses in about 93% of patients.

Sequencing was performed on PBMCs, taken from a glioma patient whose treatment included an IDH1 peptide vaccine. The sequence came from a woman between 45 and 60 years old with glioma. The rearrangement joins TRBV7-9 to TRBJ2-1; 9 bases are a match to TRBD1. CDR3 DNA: TGTGCCAGCAGCCGCGGGACAGGGTCCTACAATGAGCAGTTCTTC. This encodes CASSRGTGSYNEQFF.